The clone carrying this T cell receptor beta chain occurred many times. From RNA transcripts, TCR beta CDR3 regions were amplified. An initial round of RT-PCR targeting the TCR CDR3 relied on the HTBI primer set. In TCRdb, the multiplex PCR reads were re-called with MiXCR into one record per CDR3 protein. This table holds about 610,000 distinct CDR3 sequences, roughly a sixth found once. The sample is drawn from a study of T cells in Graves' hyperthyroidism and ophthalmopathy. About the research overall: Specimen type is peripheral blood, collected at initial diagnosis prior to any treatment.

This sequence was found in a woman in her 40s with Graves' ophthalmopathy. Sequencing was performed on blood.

The CDR3 DNA sequence: TGCGCCAGCAGCTGGACAGGTTACGAGCAGTACTTC. Translation gives CASSWTGYEQYF. This chain connects TRBV5-1 to TRBJ2-7, with 7 positions matching TRBD1. Germline CDR1 and CDR2: SGHRS and YFSETQ. The CDR3 spans 12 residues. V shed 3 bases, J shed 4 bases, and the junction held 1 base outside the gene matches. Looking up the rest from reference TRBV5-1 and TRBJ2-7 gives the full variable domain: KAGVTQTPRYLIKTRGQQVTLSCSPISGHRSVSWYQQTPGQGLQFLFEYFSETQRNKGNFPGRFSGRQFSNSRSEMNVSTLELGDSALYLCASSWTGYEQYFGPGTRLTVT.